These T cell receptor beta chains were read from a single sample in a study of vaccination and CD4 T cells after COVID-19. Antigens of these TCRs are unknown. TCRdb fed the PCR reads into MiXCR, producing one record per CDR3 protein. Of roughly 5,000 distinct CDR3 sequences listed, about 45% were seen once; the top ten hold around a tenth. Specimen: CD4+ T cells from blood, cultured in vitro. The receptor set was obtained from a human donor who had recovered from COVID-19. Both conserved end residues are trimmed from each CDR3. Each record gives: V gene, J gene, clone size, CDR3 length, CDR3 protein. Part of the rows lack a size; the others show once, few, many or a class for expanded clones.

V: TRBV20-1; J: TRBJ1-2; size: medium-sized; length: 11; CDR3: SAKNQGPYGYT
V: TRBV15; J: TRBJ2-5; size: -; length: 12; CDR3: ATSRDSGEETQY
V: TRBV15; J: TRBJ2-7; size: -; length: 11; CDR3: ATSRDPVYEQY
V: TRBV7-8; J: TRBJ2-1; size: -; length: 12; CDR3: ASSRRDPYNEQF
V: TRBV7-2; J: TRBJ2-5; size: -; length: 12; CDR3: ASSLNAGTKTQY
V: TRBV20-1; J: TRBJ2-5; size: few; length: 13; CDR3: SASRASGPQETQY
V: TRBV5-4; J: TRBJ1-1; size: -; length: 9; CDR3: ASSLGDAAF
V: TRBV20-1; J: TRBJ1-1; size: once; length: 11; CDR3: SAWDRGRVRAF
V: TRBV24-1; J: TRBJ1-5; size: -; length: 11; CDR3: ATSDGTRSAQH
V: TRBV7-2; J: TRBJ2-7; size: few; length: 11; CDR3: ASTWGKQYEQY
V: TRBV10-3; J: TRBJ2-7; size: -; length: 10; CDR3: ATGTAAYEQY
V: TRBV7-2; J: TRBJ2-5; size: -; length: 13; CDR3: ASSRTGIIQETQY
V: TRBV20-1; J: TRBJ2-1; size: -; length: 12; CDR3: SAIGVAEYNEQF
V: TRBV20-1; J: TRBJ2-5; size: -; length: 9; CDR3: SAGAGETQY
V: TRBV7-2; J: TRBJ2-1; size: -; length: 11; CDR3: ASSFSEGAGQF
V: TRBV5-1; J: TRBJ2-7; size: -; length: 11; CDR3: ASSLDLLREQY
V: TRBV20-1; J: TRBJ2-1; size: -; length: 11; CDR3: SALRGGYNEQF
V: TRBV5-8; J: TRBJ2-5; size: few; length: 12; CDR3: ASSSPGGRETQY
V: TRBV7-6; J: TRBJ2-6; size: -; length: 12; CDR3: ASSTRTGANVLT
V: TRBV20-1; J: TRBJ1-1; size: few; length: 10; CDR3: SASDGDAEAF
V: TRBV7-2; J: TRBJ1-2; size: few; length: 13; CDR3: ASSLDGTGGYGYT
V: TRBV6-1; J: TRBJ2-5; size: -; length: 11; CDR3: ASTGSSYETQY
V: TRBV20-1; J: TRBJ2-7; size: few; length: 13; CDR3: SASSPGSPSYEQY
V: TRBV20-1; J: TRBJ1-6; size: few; length: 13; CDR3: SARADSSYNSPLH
V: TRBV7-9; J: TRBJ2-5; size: -; length: 13; CDR3: ASSPGDRVRETQY
V: TRBV5-4; J: TRBJ2-7; size: -; length: 12; CDR3: ASSLVGGAYEQY
V: TRBV28; J: TRBJ1-1; size: -; length: 9; CDR3: ASTNRVGAF
V: TRBV7-9; J: TRBJ1-1; size: -; length: 11; CDR3: ASSLAVDTEAF
V: TRBV27; J: TRBJ2-7; size: -; length: 10; CDR3: ASSLRRGEQY